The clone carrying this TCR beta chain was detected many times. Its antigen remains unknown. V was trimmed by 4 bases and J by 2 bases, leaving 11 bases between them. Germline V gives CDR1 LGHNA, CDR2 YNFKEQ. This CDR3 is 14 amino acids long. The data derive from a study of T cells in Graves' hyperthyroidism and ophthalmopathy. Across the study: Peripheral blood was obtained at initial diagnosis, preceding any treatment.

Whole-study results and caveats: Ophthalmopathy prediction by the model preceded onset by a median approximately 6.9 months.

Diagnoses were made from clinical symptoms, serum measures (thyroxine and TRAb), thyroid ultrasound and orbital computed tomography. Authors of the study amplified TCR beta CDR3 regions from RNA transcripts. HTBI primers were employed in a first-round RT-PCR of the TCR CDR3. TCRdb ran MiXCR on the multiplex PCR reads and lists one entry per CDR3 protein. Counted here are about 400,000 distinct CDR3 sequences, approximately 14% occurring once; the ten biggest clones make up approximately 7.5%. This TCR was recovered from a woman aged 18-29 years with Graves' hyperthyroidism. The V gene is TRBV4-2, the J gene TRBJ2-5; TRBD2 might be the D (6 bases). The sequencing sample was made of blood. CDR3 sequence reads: CASSLSGEQETQYF. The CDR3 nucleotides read TGTGCCAGCAGCCTATCGGGGGAACAAGAGACCCAGTACTTC.